This TCR beta chain derives from a study of T cell repertoires in cytomegalovirus infection. Study context: Public TCR beta signatures indicated both CMV infection and matching HLA type. Findings of the study overall: Identification of carriers of CMV plus the relevant HLA was achieved through cumulative public TCR beta family frequency. CMV-specific TCR beta clonotypes restricted by HLA-C dominated the ex vivo response.

As to this clonotype: The antigen is unknown.

One entry per CDR3 protein, called by TCRdb with MiXCR from the reads. The sample yields some 350,000 distinct CDR3 sequences, about a sixth seen once. With 5 bases removed from V and 8 bases from J, the gap between germline ends came to 9 bases. The CDR3 has 12 residues. Germline V CDR1 and CDR2: SGHVS, FNYEAQ. The clonotype comes from a human donor in good health (CMV status not recorded). Some clones in this sample may be carry-over from other donors' samples. The V and J genes are TRBV7-6 and TRBJ1-4; no reliable D call. Sequencing used PBMCs. For the CDR3, the DNA is TGTGCCAGCAGCCAACATCGAGAAAAACTGTTTTTT. It is translated as CASSQHREKLFF.